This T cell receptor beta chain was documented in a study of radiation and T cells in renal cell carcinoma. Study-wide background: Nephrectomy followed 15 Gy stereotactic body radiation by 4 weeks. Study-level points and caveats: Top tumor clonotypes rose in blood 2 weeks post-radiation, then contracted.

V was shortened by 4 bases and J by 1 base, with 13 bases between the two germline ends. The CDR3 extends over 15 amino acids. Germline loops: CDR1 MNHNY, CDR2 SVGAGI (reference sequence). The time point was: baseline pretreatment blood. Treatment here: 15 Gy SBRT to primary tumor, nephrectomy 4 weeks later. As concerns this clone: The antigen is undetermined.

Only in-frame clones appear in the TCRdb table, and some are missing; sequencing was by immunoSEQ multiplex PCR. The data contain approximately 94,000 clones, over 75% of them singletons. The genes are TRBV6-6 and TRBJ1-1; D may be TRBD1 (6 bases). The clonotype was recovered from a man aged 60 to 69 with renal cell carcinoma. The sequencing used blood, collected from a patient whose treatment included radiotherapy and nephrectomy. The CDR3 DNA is TGTGCCAGCAGTTCCCAACAGGGACGGAACACTGAAGCTTTCTTT. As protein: CASSSQQGRNTEAFF.